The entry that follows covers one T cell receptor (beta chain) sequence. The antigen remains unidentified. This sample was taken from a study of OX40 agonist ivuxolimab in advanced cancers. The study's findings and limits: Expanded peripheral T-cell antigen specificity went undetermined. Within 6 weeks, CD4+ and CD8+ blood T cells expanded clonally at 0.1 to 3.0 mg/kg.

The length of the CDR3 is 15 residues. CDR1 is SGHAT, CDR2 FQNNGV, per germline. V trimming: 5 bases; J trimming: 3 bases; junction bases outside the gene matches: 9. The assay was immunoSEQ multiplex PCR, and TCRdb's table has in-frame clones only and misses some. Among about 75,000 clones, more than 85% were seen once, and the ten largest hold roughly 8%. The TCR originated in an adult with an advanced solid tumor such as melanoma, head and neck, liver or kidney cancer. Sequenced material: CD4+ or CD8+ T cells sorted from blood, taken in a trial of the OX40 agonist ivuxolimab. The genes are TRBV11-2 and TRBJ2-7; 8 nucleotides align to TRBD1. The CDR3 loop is CASSPETGGIYEQYF. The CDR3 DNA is TGTGCCAGCAGCCCAGAAACAGGGGGAATCTACGAGCAGTACTTC.